Presented here are 8 T cell receptor beta chains from one specimen sequenced in a study of blood T cell repertoires in COVID-19 (dated by TCRdb to the early 2020s). Library construction relied on the immunoSEQ multiplex PCR assay. In TCRdb, the immuneACCESS table is reduced to in-frame sequences with V and J assigned. These tables do not hold every clone; where another copy was compared, an unresolved V gene accounts for under half, and the others remain unexplained. The sample table records about 180,000 clones; 88% of these occur just once. The ten largest make up 3.5% to 5% of the sample. Sequencing was performed on peripheral blood. The receptors here all came from a woman aged 25 to 39 with acute or convalescent COVID-19.

DNA of the CDR3: TGTGCCAGCCAGGGGGCGCATAGCACAGATACGCAGTATTTT. It is translated as CASQGAHSTDTQYF. This rearrangement joins TRBV10-3 to TRBJ2-3; 8 bases map to TRBD1. This CDR3 has 14 residues. Germline CDR1 and CDR2: ENHRY and SYGVKD. J gave up 0 bases and V 10 bases, and 6 bases lay outside the gene matches.

The rearrangement links TRBV19 to TRBJ1-1; 10 nucleotides line up with TRBD1. There are 14 residues in the CDR3. The junction had 5 bases not matched to a gene; V was cut back by 6 bases and J by 4 bases. The germline gives CDR1 LNHDA, CDR2 SQIVND (reference sequence). CDR3 amino acids: CASRLGQGPTEAFF. In DNA form, the CDR3 reads TGTGCCAGTAGGTTGGGACAGGGGCCCACTGAAGCTTTCTTT.

This clone was seen just once. The chain employs TRBV28 and TRBJ2-1, with 7 nucleotides matching TRBD2. J lost 16 bases, V lost 3 bases, and 6 bases had no gene match. CDR1 and CDR2 (germline): MDHEN, SYDVKM. The CDR3 totals 11 residues. The CDR3 DNA sequence: TGTGCCAGCAGTTTTAGGCGGGGGATCTTCTTC. Protein product: CASSFRRGIFF.

V gene TRBV5-1 combines with J gene TRBJ2-1; D gene ambiguous. The V end lost 4 bases, the J end lost 4 bases, and 15 bases lay between the germline ends. Germline values: CDR1 SGHRS, CDR2 YFSETQ. This CDR3 has 15 residues. CDR3 amino acids: CASSLVITQYNEQFF. The CDR3 DNA reads TGCGCCAGCAGCCTAGTAATAACTCAATACAATGAGCAGTTCTTC.

This chain uses TRBV18 with TRBJ2-5; no firm D call. Per germline, CDR1 KGHSH and CDR2 LQKENI. V dropped 3 bases and J dropped 2 bases, with 7 bases sitting between them. The CDR3 spans 13 residues. The CDR3 DNA follows: TGTGCCAGCTCACCTCTGCGGCAAGAGACCCAGTACTTC. Encoded protein: CASSPLRQETQYF. Full variable domain (remainder filled in from reference TRBV18 and TRBJ2-5): NAGVMQNPRHLVRRRGQEARLRCSPMKGHSHVYWYRQLPEEGLKFMVYLQKENIIDESGMPKERFSAEFPKEGPSILRIQQVVRGDSAAYFCASSPLRQETQYFGPGTRLLVL.

The chain is built from TRBV2 and TRBJ2-1; 8 bases match TRBD2. Germline values: CDR1 SNHLY, CDR2 FYNNEI. Trimming cost V 8 bases and J 4 bases; bases outside gene matches: 1. The CDR3 spans 12 residues. Here the CDR3 DNA reads TGTGCCAGCGTAGCGGGATACAATGAGCAGTTCTTC. This sequence encodes CASVAGYNEQFF.

V and J are TRBV9 and TRBJ2-7; 7 bases are a match to TRBD2. The CDR3 is 15 amino acids. In germline, CDR1 is SGDLS, CDR2 YYNGEE. Germline trimming cut 0 bases from V and 4 bases from J; bases unmatched to any gene: 7. The DNA of the CDR3 is TGTGCCAGCAGCGTAGGGCCTAGCGGTGATTACGAGCAGTACTTC. The encoded protein is CASSVGPSGDYEQYF.

The J gene is TRBJ2-7, the V gene TRBV7-9; 12 nucleotides line up with TRBD2. Trimming at V came to 1 base and at J to 5 bases, leaving 3 bases not matched to a gene. Germline V gene lookup returns CDR1 SEHNR and CDR2 FQNEAQ (reference sequence). This CDR3 is 15 amino acids long. CDR3 protein: CASSLGLAGENEQYF. The CDR3 DNA reads TGTGCCAGCAGCTTAGGACTAGCGGGAGAAAACGAGCAGTACTTC. Looking up the rest from reference TRBV7-9 and TRBJ2-7 gives the full variable domain: DTGVSQNPRHKITKRGQNVTFRCDPISEHNRLYWYRQTLGQGPEFLTYFQNEAQLEKSRLLSDRFSAERPKGSFSTLEIQRTEQGDSAMYLCASSLGLAGENEQYFGPGTRLTVT.